This T cell receptor beta chain was sequenced for a study of blood T cell repertoires in COVID-19. Study-level information: Sources were T cells, B-cell-depleted T cells, or PBMCs; the material itself was cDNA or gDNA.

Trimming removed 3 bases from V and 3 bases from J; junction bases left unmatched: 3. Germline CDR1 MNHEY, CDR2 SVGEGT. The CDR3 spans 14 residues. In the original workflow: Nucleated cell counts were estimated from reference gene primer amplification. Method: immunoSEQ multiplex PCR; TCRdb's copy keeps in-frame clones and lacks some. V and J calls and clone size are copied from that table; D and trimming were computed from the DNA. The top ten clones hold 9.5% to 15% of a sample with 200,000 to 250,000 clones, roughly nine tenths of them seen once. Note on this clone: Other nucleotide sequences in the sample specify the same CDR3.

The chain recombines TRBV6-2 or TRBV6-3 with TRBJ1-2, with TRBD1 identical over 8 bases. Sequencing input: peripheral blood. This TCR was recovered from a woman between 18 and 29 years old who had recovered from COVID-19. This chain's CDR3 is CASSYDRGDYGYTF. DNA of the CDR3: TGTGCCAGCAGTTATGACAGGGGTGACTATGGCTACACCTTC.